This record covers a single T cell receptor (beta chain). What it binds is not known. These data originate in a study of Ad26.COV2.S vaccination and SARS-CoV-2 variants. About the research overall: The donor was enrolled in the Ad26.COV2.S arm of the COV1001 trial.

Germline loops: CDR1 SGHTA, CDR2 FQGTGA. The CDR3 runs to 13 residues. The V and J ends lost 5 bases and 7 bases respectively, with 11 bases between them. Findings and limits, study-wide: Among vaccine recipients, spike-specific TCR breadth exceeded that of placebo recipients.

TCRdb keeps only in-frame clones here, not all; method: immunoSEQ multiplex PCR. This table has roughly 700,000 clones, about 89% appearing once. Specified treatment: 19 received Ad26.COV2.S at low or high dose, single or two shots; roughly five received placebo; per-sample allocation not given. On day 63 after the first injection, vaccine and placebo recipients gave samples. The receptor was isolated from a person aged 18-60 years who received the Ad26.COV2.S COVID-19 vaccine or a placebo. The sample was peripheral blood, taken in a trial of Ad26.COV2.S vaccine versus placebo. The chain has TRBV7-3 and TRBJ2-2, with D tentatively TRBD2 (5 bases). In DNA form, the CDR3 reads TGTGCCAGCAGCCCCTACGGGGACGGGGAGCTGTTTTTT. It specifies CASSPYGDGELFF.